The T cell receptor (beta chain) described here comes from a study of OX40 agonist ivuxolimab in advanced cancers. The overall study: As their treatment, patients were administered ivuxolimab, an agonistic anti-OX40 (CD134) antibody.

Study-wide findings and caveats: Partial responders at 0.1-3.0 mg/kg showed near-lowest clonal expansion. Expanded clones belonging to CD8+ T cells outnumbered, on average, those of CD4+. With doses of 0.1 to 3.0 mg/kg, CD4+ and CD8+ blood T cells had undergone clonal expansion by week 6.

V was shortened by 1 base and J by 0 bases, with 3 bases between the two germline ends. The length of the CDR3 is 13 residues. CDR1 MGHDK and CDR2 SYGVNS come from the germline V gene. Concerning this clone itself: What it binds is unknown.

Sequencing used immunoSEQ multiplex PCR; TCRdb keeps in-frame clones, though not all of them. The sample contains some 23,000 clones, approximately 91% of which appear only once. The chain uses TRBV25-1 and TRBJ1-1, with D uncertain. The TCR originated in an adult with an advanced solid tumor such as melanoma, head and neck, liver or kidney cancer. The specimen comprised CD4+ or CD8+ T cells sorted from blood, sampled in a trial of the OX40 agonist ivuxolimab. CDR3 nucleotides: TGTGCCAGCAGTGAATGGCTGAACACTGAAGCTTTCTTT. Translation: CASSEWLNTEAFF.